The 14 T cell receptor beta chains given below trace back to one sample, sequenced in a study of vaccination and CD4 T cells after COVID-19. The antigens these receptors bind are not known. Treatment given: roughly 10-day PBMC culture with coronavirus spike peptide pools or control peptides (ViraFEST assay). The study sequenced cultured CD4+ T cell DNA using the Oncomine TCR Beta short-read assay. TCRdb redid the calling of the PCR reads with MiXCR, one entry per CDR3 protein. The sample consists of approximately 12,000 distinct CDR3 sequences, roughly 30% of them appearing once. Specimen: CD4+ T cells from blood, cultured in vitro, collected after SARS-CoV-2 vaccination. These receptors all stem from a human donor who had recovered from COVID-19.

This chain joins TRBV11-2 and TRBJ1-6; D not resolved. This CDR3 has 15 amino acids. The germline V gene has CDR1 SGHAT and CDR2 FQNNGV. Trimming took off 8 bases at V and 0 bases at J, with 11 bases between the two ends. CDR3 sequence (DNA): TGTGCCAGCCGACCGATGAGCTCCTATAATTCACCCCTCCACTTT. It translates to CASRPMSSYNSPLHF.

The rearrangement uses TRBV4-1 and TRBJ2-2; perhaps TRBD1 as D (5 bases). Germline CDR1 MGHRA, CDR2 YSYEKL. This CDR3 comprises 19 residues. V dropped 2 bases and J dropped 1 base, with 20 bases sitting between them. The CDR3 nucleotides are TGCGCCAGCAGCCAACTGGCGGACACCGATTTCCGGAACACCGGGGAGCTGTTTTTT. It encodes CASSQLADTDFRNTGELFF.

In its sample, this clonotype was seen a few times. The chain has TRBV4-1 and TRBJ1-2; unclear D gene. Trimming stripped 1 base from V and 3 bases from J, with 6 bases between. Germline-derived CDR1 and CDR2 are MGHRA and YSYEKL. The CDR3 extends over 13 amino acids. The CDR3 DNA follows: TGCGCCAGCAGCCAAGGGAGGGACTATGGCTACACCTTC. Its protein product is CASSQGRDYGYTF.

This clonotype was observed a few times. J is TRBJ2-5 and V is TRBV6-1; the D is unclear. CDR3 length: 11 amino acids. Trimming removed 6 bases from V and 9 bases from J, with 11 bases in between. Germline CDR1 and CDR2: MNHNS and SASEGT. The CDR3 here is CASRHLLAQYF. The DNA for the CDR3 is TGTGCCAGCAGGCACCTGCTGGCCCAGTACTTC.

This clonotype occurred a few times. V gene TRBV19 combines with J gene TRBJ2-3; possibly TRBD1 for D (5 bases). The CDR3 has 14 amino acids. In germline, CDR1 is LNHDA, CDR2 SQIVND (reference sequence). V was cut by 7 bases and J by 1 base, with 12 bases left in between. The CDR3 region is CASMDQGGTDTQYF. CDR3 nucleotide sequence: TGTGCCAGTATGGATCAGGGTGGCACAGATACGCAGTATTTT.

In DNA, the CDR3 is TGTGCCAGCAGTTACTACACCGAAAATGAGCAGTTCTTC. This encodes CASSYYTENEQFF. The chain recombines TRBV6-5 with TRBJ2-1; D unclear. The V end was cut by 1 base, the J end by 7 bases, with 8 bases between. The CDR3 is 13 residues long. CDR1 MNHEY and CDR2 SVGAGI come from the germline V gene.

The V call is TRBV6-1, the J call TRBJ1-4; D unresolved. Germline loops: CDR1 MNHNS, CDR2 SASEGT. Trimming removed 6 bases at V and 0 bases at J, with 11 bases between. CDR3 size: 15 residues. The CDR3 bases are TGTGCCAGCAGCCTCGCCAGTTCAACTAATGAAAAACTGTTTTTT. This codes for CASSLASSTNEKLFF.

The J gene is TRBJ2-6, the V gene TRBV6-5; D tentatively reads TRBD1 or TRBD2 (5 bases each). The CDR3 has 20 amino acids. CDR1 and CDR2 (germline): MNHEY, SVGAGI. Trimming removed 2 bases from V and 2 bases from J, with 22 bases in between. Written as DNA, the CDR3 is TGTGCCAGCAGTTACACTGAGGGACGGATACTTGTAACTGGGGCCAACGTCCTGACTTTC. Translating gives CASSYTEGRILVTGANVLTF.

This clonotype was picked up a small number of times. The chain joins TRBV28 to TRBJ2-1; 10 bases map to TRBD2. This CDR3 has 16 residues. With V trimmed by 4 bases and J by 2 bases, 5 bases remained unmatched. Germline loops: CDR1 MDHEN, CDR2 SYDVKM. CDR3 in DNA: TGTGCCAGCAGTTCCTCTAGCGGGAGAGCCTACAATGAGCAGTTCTTC. It is translated as CASSSSSGRAYNEQFF.

The chain employs TRBV6-5 and TRBJ2-3, with a possible D match to TRBD1 (5 bases). The ends were cut back, 0 bases at V and 2 bases at J, with 9 bases in the middle. This CDR3 spans 15 amino acids. From germline, CDR1 is MNHEY and CDR2 SVGAGI. Here the CDR3 DNA reads TGTGCCAGCAGTTACTCGGGGCATCTCACAGATACGCAGTATTTT. Translating it yields CASSYSGHLTDTQYF.

The chain carries TRBV20-1 and TRBJ2-3, with 7 bases matching TRBD1. The CDR3 sequence is 14 residues long. CDR1 and CDR2 from the germline V gene are DFQATT and SNEGSKA (reference sequence). J gave up 5 bases and V 4 bases, and 9 bases lay outside the gene matches. The CDR3 nucleotides are TGCAGTGCTAAGAAGGGACAGTCAATAGATACGCAGTATTTT. It codes for CSAKKGQSIDTQYF.

The V and J genes are TRBV5-4 and TRBJ1-5; possibly TRBD1 for D (5 bases). The V and J ends lost 2 bases and 5 bases respectively, with 8 bases between them. CDR1 is SGHNT, CDR2 YYREEE, per germline (reference sequence). CDR3 length: 13 residues. The DNA for the CDR3 is TGTGCCAGCAGCTTCGGGACGGATCAGCCCCAGCATTTT. Its protein product is CASSFGTDQPQHF.

The chain is built from TRBV6-1 and TRBJ2-3; D call uncertain. Germline V lookup: CDR1 MNHNS, CDR2 SASEGT. V was shortened by 2 bases and J by 0 bases, with 12 bases between the two germline ends. There are 16 residues in the CDR3. This CDR3 reads CASSESRQPSTDTQYF. DNA of the CDR3: TGTGCCAGCAGTGAATCGAGGCAGCCGAGCACAGATACGCAGTATTTT.

CDR3 amino acids: CATLDRVGSEAFF. The CDR3 DNA reads TGTGCCACCCTAGACAGGGTGGGGAGTGAAGCTTTCTTT. The rearrangement links TRBV25-1 to TRBJ1-1; 7 bases line up with TRBD1. The germline gives CDR1 MGHDK, CDR2 SYGVNS. V was clipped by 10 bases and J by 7 bases; unmatched bases: 12. This CDR3 region has 13 residues. The complete variable domain, with remaining parts taken from reference TRBV25-1 and TRBJ1-1, reads EADIYQTPRYLVIGTGKKITLECSQTMGHDKMYWYQQDPGMELHLIHYSYGVNSTEKGDLSSESTVSRIRTEHFPLTLESARPSHTSQYLCATLDRVGSEAFFGQGTRLTVV.